This T cell receptor beta chain comes out of a study of response to subunit inactivated influenza vaccine. Findings and caveats of the study: T cells newly recruited by each seasonal influenza vaccination are few, the authors suggested.

This clonotype was counted between two and nine times. Antigen: not known. TCRdb recomputed calls from the RT-PCR reads with MiXCR, one row per CDR3 protein. The sample carries roughly 700,000 distinct CDR3 sequences, around 14% recorded once. V was shortened by 8 bases and J by 7 bases, with 15 bases between the two germline ends. CDR1 MNHNS and CDR2 SASEGT come from the germline V gene. The CDR3 runs to 13 residues. The sequence came from a man aged 50 to 59 who received an inactivated influenza vaccine. The specimen comprised PBMCs from blood, sampled about 11 days after vaccination. This sequence joins TRBV6-1 and TRBJ2-1, with D possibly TRBD2 on 6 matching bases. The CDR3 region is CASSSWEENEQFF. As DNA, the CDR3 is TGTGCCAGCTCGAGCTGGGAGGAAAATGAGCAGTTCTTC.